A selection of T cell receptor beta chains follows, all from one sample in a study of blood T cells in healthy people across ages. Each CDR3 protein is one row after TCRdb ran MiXCR on the 5' RACE reads. Here the sample spans about 830,000 distinct CDR3 sequences, less than 80% being singletons. The sample taken for sequencing was blood. The receptors were sampled from a man aged 30 to 45 in good health. Both conserved end residues are part of each CDR3. D genes are given only for firm matches. Only part of the rows carry a size: once, few, many, or a class if the clone is expanded.

NA	TRBV18	TRBJ2-7	TRBD1	CASAAGTDYEQYF	TGTGCCAGCGCGGCTGGGACAGACTACGAGCAGTACTTC
NA	TRBV7-9	TRBJ1-1	NA	CASSGSVANTAFF	TGTGCCAGCAGTGGGTCCGTTGCCAATACGGCTTTCTTT
NA	TRBV7-8	TRBJ2-7	NA	CASSLLGSSSYEQYF	TGTGCCAGCAGCTTATTAGGGTCTAGCTCCTACGAGCAGTACTTC
NA	TRBV12-5	TRBJ2-3	TRBD2	CASGFGTRSTDTQYF	TGTGCTAGTGGTTTCGGGACTAGGAGTACAGATACGCAGTATTTT
NA	TRBV7-9	TRBJ2-7	NA	CASSSAQAPYEQYF	TGTGCCAGCAGCTCAGCCCAGGCCCCCTACGAGCAGTACTTC
NA	TRBV6-2/TRBV6-3	TRBJ2-3	NA	CASSSPPHTQYF	TGTGCCAGCAGTAGTCCGCCCCATACGCAGTATTTT
NA	TRBV11-2	TRBJ2-7	TRBD1	CASSLSGQGFFHEQYF	TGTGCCAGCAGCCTCTCCGGACAGGGTTTTTTCCACGAGCAGTACTTC
few	TRBV7-9	TRBJ2-1	NA	CASSSLELVGNEQFF	TGTGCCAGCAGCTCACTTGAGCTCGTTGGGAATGAGCAGTTCTTC
NA	TRBV27	TRBJ2-1	NA	CASSLKGSGWSSDEQFF	TGTGCCAGCAGTTTAAAAGGTTCAGGGTGGAGTAGCGATGAGCAGTTCTTC
NA	TRBV29-1	TRBJ1-5	TRBD1	CSVRLQGQPNQPQHF	TGCAGCGTTCGACTACAGGGGCAACCCAATCAGCCCCAGCATTTT
many	TRBV7-2	TRBJ2-3	TRBD2	CASSLAAGAADTQYF	TGTGCCAGCAGCTTAGCAGCGGGGGCGGCAGATACGCAGTATTTT
NA	TRBV12-3/TRBV12-4	TRBJ1-2	NA	CASTLGGGWGYGYTF	TGTGCCAGCACTCTGGGAGGCGGATGGGGCTATGGCTACACCTTC
NA	TRBV7-8	TRBJ1-1	NA	CASSLGGKDTEAFF	TGTGCCAGCAGCTTAGGGGGGAAGGACACTGAAGCTTTCTTT
few	TRBV20-1	TRBJ2-3	NA	CSASTHDSHTDTQYF	TGCAGTGCGAGTACGCATGACTCTCACACAGATACGCAGTATTTT
NA	TRBV6-2/TRBV6-3	TRBJ2-3	TRBD1	CASSDSGQGDTQYF	TGTGCCAGCAGTGACTCCGGACAGGGCGATACGCAGTATTTT
few	TRBV20-1	TRBJ2-1	NA	CSASGGDIYNEQFF	TGCAGTGCTAGCGGGGGAGATATCTACAATGAGCAGTTCTTC
NA	TRBV5-1	TRBJ2-7	TRBD1	CASSFVGDSGLEQYF	TGCGCCAGCAGCTTTGTCGGGGACAGCGGTCTCGAGCAGTACTTC
NA	TRBV20-1	TRBJ2-7	TRBD1	CSARPGTDYYEQYF	TGCAGTGCTAGGCCCGGGACAGACTACTACGAGCAGTACTTC
NA	TRBV12-3/TRBV12-4	TRBJ2-7	TRBD1	CASSPKGQGREQYF	TGTGCCAGCAGCCCAAAGGGACAGGGGCGCGAGCAGTACTTC
NA	TRBV5-1	TRBJ2-1	NA	CASSLGTEEQFF	TGCGCCAGCAGCTTGGGCACGGAGGAGCAGTTCTTC
many	TRBV29-1	TRBJ2-3	NA	CSVGTSTDTQYF	TGCAGCGTTGGGACTAGCACAGATACGCAGTATTTT
NA	TRBV6-2/TRBV6-3	TRBJ2-7	NA	CASSHGRAEQYF	TGTGCCAGCAGCCACGGTCGGGCCGAGCAGTACTTC
few	TRBV7-8	TRBJ2-7	TRBD1	CASSPQAGGTYEQYF	TGTGCCAGCAGCCCCCAGGCAGGGGGTACCTACGAGCAGTACTTC
NA	TRBV7-2	TRBJ2-7	NA	CASSFKGGEQYF	TGTGCCAGCAGCTTCAAGGGCGGGGAGCAGTACTTC
NA	TRBV29-1	TRBJ1-2	TRBD1	CSVVAGGYGYTF	TGCAGCGTTGTTGCAGGGGGCTATGGCTACACCTTC
NA	TRBV6-2/TRBV6-3	TRBJ1-1	NA	CASSYSRDAFF	TGTGCCAGCAGTTATTCCCGGGACGCTTTCTTT
NA	TRBV7-2	TRBJ2-1	TRBD2	CASSLTSGETFYNEQFF	TGTGCCAGCAGCTTAACCAGCGGGGAAACCTTTTACAATGAGCAGTTCTTC
few	TRBV7-3	TRBJ2-2	TRBD1	CASSKKGGSGELFF	TGTGCCAGCAGCAAAAAAGGGGGCTCCGGGGAGCTGTTTTTT
NA	TRBV4-3	TRBJ2-3	NA	CASSQEPAVIRTDTQYF	TGCGCCAGCAGCCAAGAACCGGCGGTTATACGCACAGATACGCAGTATTTT
NA	TRBV27	TRBJ2-2	TRBD2	CASSFLWGGENTGELFF	TGTGCCAGCAGTTTCCTTTGGGGGGGGGAAAACACCGGGGAGCTGTTTTTT
few	TRBV29-1	TRBJ1-3	NA	CSVNSGNTIYF	TGCAGCGTTAACTCTGGAAACACCATATATTTT
few	TRBV20-1	TRBJ2-3	TRBD1	CSADGTGGTDTQYF	TGCAGTGCTGACGGGACAGGGGGCACAGATACGCAGTATTTT
NA	TRBV7-2	TRBJ2-5	TRBD2	CASRSRLAGGQETQYF	TGTGCCAGCAGGTCTCGACTAGCGGGGGGACAAGAGACCCAGTACTTC
once	TRBV20-1	TRBJ1-4	NA	CSAPQGGSGEKLFF	TGCAGTGCTCCGCAGGGAGGGTCCGGAGAAAAACTGTTTTTT
NA	TRBV12-3/TRBV12-4	TRBJ2-3	NA	CASSWDPRTQYF	TGTGCCAGCAGTTGGGACCCTAGAACGCAGTATTTT
few	TRBV20-1	TRBJ1-6	NA	CSAIIRKDSSYNSPLHF	TGCAGTGCTATAATCCGAAAAGATAGCTCCTATAATTCACCCCTCCACTTT
NA	TRBV3-1	TRBJ2-5	NA	CASSQDLAGRKTQYF	TGTGCCAGCAGCCAAGATCTCGCGGGGCGGAAGACCCAGTACTTC
once	TRBV20-1	TRBJ2-1	TRBD2	CSASWLAVYNEQFF	TGCAGTGCCAGCTGGCTAGCGGTCTACAATGAGCAGTTCTTC
few	TRBV7-8	TRBJ2-5	TRBD1	CASSTRDRAFQETQYF	TGTGCCAGCAGCACCCGGGACAGAGCCTTTCAAGAGACCCAGTACTTC
NA	TRBV29-1	TRBJ2-7	NA	CSVGGLTYEQYF	TGCAGCGTTGGAGGACTAACCTACGAGCAGTACTTC
NA	TRBV24-1	TRBJ2-2	NA	CATSRNIDTGELFF	TGTGCCACCAGCCGAAATATAGACACCGGGGAGCTGTTTTTT
NA	TRBV6-5	TRBJ2-4	NA	CASRPLEGGKNIQYF	TGTGCCAGCAGACCTCTCGAGGGTGGCAAAAACATTCAGTACTTC
NA	TRBV6-2/TRBV6-3	TRBJ2-3	NA	CASTLSTTDTQYF	TGTGCCAGCACCCTCTCCACCACAGATACGCAGTATTTT
NA	TRBV4-2	TRBJ1-2	NA	CASKGGGANYGYTF	TGTGCCAGCAAAGGGGGGGGCGCGAACTATGGCTACACCTTC
NA	TRBV6-5	TRBJ2-1	TRBD2	CASSPGLAGPEQFF	TGTGCCAGCAGCCCGGGACTAGCGGGGCCTGAGCAGTTCTTC
NA	TRBV6-5	TRBJ2-1	TRBD1	CTSSSTGGQQFF	TGTACCAGCAGTTCGACAGGGGGTCAGCAGTTCTTC
NA	TRBV29-1	TRBJ2-7	NA	CSGGQIQEQYF	TGCAGCGGGGGGCAGATCCAGGAGCAGTACTTC
many	TRBV9	TRBJ2-7	TRBD1	CASSVGPDRDYEQYF	TGTGCCAGCAGCGTAGGACCCGACAGGGACTACGAGCAGTACTTC
NA	TRBV21-1	TRBJ2-5	NA	CASSKAGPKGETQYF	TGTGCCAGCAGCAAAGCGGGCCCCAAGGGAGAGACCCAGTACTTC
NA	TRBV28	TRBJ2-1	TRBD2	CASKTGLAGHEQFF	TGTGCCAGCAAAACGGGACTAGCGGGGCATGAGCAGTTCTTC
NA	TRBV27	TRBJ2-1	TRBD2	CASSFGGATYNEQFF	TGTGCCAGCAGTTTCGGGGGGGCGACCTACAATGAGCAGTTCTTC
few	TRBV6-2/TRBV6-3	TRBJ2-1	TRBD2	CASSYSASGLSYNEQFF	TGTGCCAGCAGTTACTCGGCTAGCGGGCTTTCCTACAATGAGCAGTTCTTC
NA	TRBV29-1	TRBJ2-6	NA	CSVAEGYSGANVLTF	TGCAGCGTTGCGGAGGGGTATTCTGGGGCCAACGTCCTGACTTTC
NA	TRBV6-6	TRBJ2-7	NA	CASSPGQESSYEQYF	TGTGCCAGCAGCCCCGGGCAGGAGAGCTCCTACGAGCAGTACTTC
NA	TRBV12-3/TRBV12-4	TRBJ2-1	NA	CASILFGLNEQFF	TGTGCCAGCATTCTGTTCGGGTTAAATGAGCAGTTCTTC
few	TRBV7-9	TRBJ2-7	NA	CASSFFRQGGEQYF	TGTGCCAGCAGCTTCTTCCGACAGGGAGGCGAGCAGTACTTC
NA	TRBV7-9	TRBJ1-6	NA	CASSLALAGSPLHF	TGTGCCAGCAGCTTAGCCCTCGCGGGTTCACCCCTCCACTTT
NA	TRBV20-1	TRBJ2-1	NA	CSAVDWSYNEQFF	TGCAGTGCTGTGGACTGGAGTTACAATGAGCAGTTCTTC
NA	TRBV12-5	TRBJ2-2	NA	CASGPGDTGELFF	TGTGCTAGTGGGCCCGGGGATACCGGGGAGCTGTTTTTT